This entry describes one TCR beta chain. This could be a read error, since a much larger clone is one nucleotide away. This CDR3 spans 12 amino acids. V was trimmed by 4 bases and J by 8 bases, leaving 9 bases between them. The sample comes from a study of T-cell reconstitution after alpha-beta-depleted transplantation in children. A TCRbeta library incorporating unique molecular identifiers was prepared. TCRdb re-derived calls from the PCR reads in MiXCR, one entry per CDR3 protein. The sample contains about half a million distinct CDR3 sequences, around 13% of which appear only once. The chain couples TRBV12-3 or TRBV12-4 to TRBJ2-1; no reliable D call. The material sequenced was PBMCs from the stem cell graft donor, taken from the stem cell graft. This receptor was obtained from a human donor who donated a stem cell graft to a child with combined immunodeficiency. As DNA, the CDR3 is TGTGCCAGCAGTTACGGTAACGATGAGCAGTTCTTC. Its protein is CASSYGNDEQFF.